The rows below give T cell receptor beta chains drawn from one sample of a study of blood T cell repertoires in COVID-19. This table comes from immunoSEQ multiplex PCR, and its TCRdb copy is limited to in-frame clones, with some not included. Altogether roughly 500,000 clones are present, about 88% being singletons, with the ten largest covering 7% to 10%. Sequencing used PBMCs or T cells enriched from blood (not recorded which). The receptors shown here come from a woman aged 55 to 70 who had recovered from COVID-19. CDR3s include the opening cysteine and the closing phenylalanine or tryptophan. The D gene is left open where the match is weak. Expanded clones are given a class, and other clones once, few, many or no size at all.

clone_size	v_call	d_call	j_call	cdr3_nt	cdr3_aa
-	TRBV7-2	TRBD1	TRBJ2-7	TGTGCCAGCAGCTTACAACAGGGGGCTTACGAGCAGTACTTC	CASSLQQGAYEQYF
-	TRBV7-2	TRBD2	TRBJ2-3	TGTGCCAGCAGCTCACCACCGGGACTAGCGGGGGGGCAGGGTACGCAGTATTTT	CASSSPPGLAGGQGTQYF
-	TRBV4-1	-	TRBJ1-6	TGCGCCAGCAGCCAAGATAAGACAGCCAGAATCAATTCACCCCTCCACTTT	CASSQDKTARINSPLHF
-	TRBV30	-	TRBJ1-1	TGTGCCTGGATGACACAGGGAACTGAAGCTTTCTTT	CAWMTQGTEAFF
-	TRBV19	-	TRBJ2-7	TGTGCCAGTAGTTCCTCCGGGACACTCCGCTACGAGCAGTACTTC	CASSSSGTLRYEQYF
-	TRBV20-1	TRBD1	TRBJ2-1	TGCAGTGCTAGTGAGGGACAGGGTTGGAGGGAGCAGTTCTTC	CSASEGQGWREQFF
-	TRBV7-8	-	TRBJ1-2	TGTGCCAGCAGCTTAGGCCCCACGGGAGCTAACTATGGCTACACCTTC	CASSLGPTGANYGYTF
-	TRBV27	-	TRBJ1-4	TGTGCCAGCAGTTTGGTAGGGGCCGCAACTAATGAAAAACTGTTTTTT	CASSLVGAATNEKLFF
-	TRBV5-6	-	TRBJ1-2	TGTGCCAGCAGCTTGAACAGGGAAGGCTACACCTTC	CASSLNREGYTF
-	TRBV5-1	-	TRBJ1-2	TGCGCCAGCCGACTGGACAGCTCCATACCCTTTTATGGCTACACCTTC	CASRLDSSIPFYGYTF
-	TRBV19	TRBD1	TRBJ2-1	TGTGCCAGTAGTATAACAGGGGGCGAGTACAATGAGCAGTTCTTC	CASSITGGEYNEQFF
-	TRBV25-1	TRBD1	TRBJ1-5	TGTGCCAGCAGTCAGGGGGGAAACAATCAGCCCCAGCATTTT	CASSQGGNNQPQHF
-	TRBV27	-	TRBJ1-6	TGTGCCAGCAGTTTCCGTAATTCACCCCTCCACTTT	CASSFRNSPLHF
-	TRBV2	TRBD1	TRBJ1-5	TGTGCCAGCAGTTGGACAGGACCCAGTGGGCCCCAGCATTTT	CASSWTGPSGPQHF
-	TRBV2	-	TRBJ1-1	TGTGCCAGCAATTCCGGGACATCTAACACTGAAGCTTTCTTT	CASNSGTSNTEAFF
-	TRBV24-1	TRBD1	TRBJ2-1	TGTGCCACCAGTGATCCCGGGACAGGGAATGCCAATGAGCAGTTCTTC	CATSDPGTGNANEQFF
-	TRBV10-3	TRBD1	TRBJ2-1	TGTGCCATCAGTGAGGAGAAGGACAGGGGTCCGTTCTTC	CAISEEKDRGPFF
-	TRBV5-5	-	TRBJ1-4	TGTGCCAGCAGCTTGGTAGGGGGTGCGGATGAAAAACTGTTTTTT	CASSLVGGADEKLFF
few	TRBV19	-	TRBJ1-5	TGTGCCAGTAGTATAATCGGGGTCGGGATAGGTGGCAATCAGCCCCAGCATTTT	CASSIIGVGIGGNQPQHF
-	TRBV5-1	-	TRBJ1-1	TGCGCCAGCAGCTGGACAGCCGCTAAGGAAGCTTTCTTT	CASSWTAAKEAFF
-	TRBV24-1	-	TRBJ1-1	TGTGCCACCAGTCCCGGGACGGGGGAAAGGACTGAAGCTTTCTTT	CATSPGTGERTEAFF
-	TRBV4-1	-	TRBJ1-3	TGCGCCAGCAGCCTCGACTTACAGGGAATCGGCTCTGGAAACACCATATATTTT	CASSLDLQGIGSGNTIYF
-	TRBV7-8	-	TRBJ2-2	TGTGCCAGCAGCTTACCGACAGTTTCCGGGGAGCTGTTTTTT	CASSLPTVSGELFF
-	TRBV5-8	-	TRBJ1-4	TGTGCCAGCAGCTTGGCCGGCAGGGATGAAAAACTGTTTTTT	CASSLAGRDEKLFF
-	TRBV18	-	TRBJ2-6	TGTGCCAGCTCTCCCACAGGAATTGCAGGCTCTGGGGCCAACGTCCTGACTTTC	CASSPTGIAGSGANVLTF
once	TRBV4-1	TRBD1	TRBJ1-2	TGCGCCAGCAGCCCCTGGACAGGGGGCGCCTATGGCTACACCTTC	CASSPWTGGAYGYTF
-	TRBV5-1	TRBD1	TRBJ2-7	TGCGCCAGCAGCTTGGCTGGGGGACAGGGCGGCTACGAGCAGTACTTC	CASSLAGGQGGYEQYF
-	TRBV9	-	TRBJ1-5	TGTGCCAGCACGGAGGATCAGCCCCAGCATTTT	CASTEDQPQHF
-	TRBV5-5	-	TRBJ2-3	TGTGCCAGCAGCTTGGGACAGGAAGATACGCAGTATTTT	CASSLGQEDTQYF